These 24 T cell receptor beta chains were all obtained from the same sample, sequenced in a study of blood T cell repertoires in COVID-19. The data were produced by immunoSEQ multiplex PCR, yet TCRdb's version contains in-frame clones alone and is incomplete. The data contain 140,000 to 150,000 clones, over 65% of them seen just once; the ten biggest clones take up 4.8%. Sequenced material: peripheral blood. The receptors derive from a human donor in a cohort sampled during active COVID-19.

This chain links TRBV19 with TRBJ1-5; a possible D gene is TRBD1 (6 bases). The CDR3 loop spans 19 amino acids. V lost 0 bases and J lost 2, with 20 bases in between. Germline values: CDR1 LNHDA, CDR2 SQIVND (reference sequence). The CDR3 here is CASSIDRAGVKGGNQPQHF. CDR3 sequence (DNA): TGTGCCAGTAGTATAGATCGAGCAGGGGTAAAGGGGGGCAATCAGCCCCAGCATTTT. Supplemented by reference TRBV19 and TRBJ1-5, the full variable domain reads DGGITQSPKYLFRKEGQNVTLSCEQNLNHDAMYWYRQDPGQGLRLIYYSQIVNDFQKGDIAEGYSVSREKKESFPLTVTSAQKNPTAFYLCASSIDRAGVKGGNQPQHFGDGTRLSIL.

The CDR3, as DNA: TGTGCCAGCAGCTCCACTACTAGCTTGCTAGCGGGGGGCAGGAATACGCAGTATTTT. Translating it yields CASSSTTSLLAGGRNTQYF. The chain joins TRBV7-2 to TRBJ2-3, with 11 bases aligning to TRBD2. V lost 4 bases to trimming and J lost 7 bases; unmatched junction nucleotides: 19. CDR1 is SGHTA and CDR2 is FQGNSA in the germline V gene. The CDR3 covers 19 residues.

The chain employs TRBV11-3 and TRBJ1-1; 8 nucleotides align to TRBD1. V shed 5 bases, J shed 0 bases, and the junction held 8 bases outside the gene matches. Per the germline V gene, CDR1 is SGHNT and CDR2 is YENEEA. This CDR3 is 16 amino acids long. The chain's CDR3 is CASSRGQGEVNTEAFF. DNA of the CDR3: TGTGCCAGCAGCCGCGGACAGGGTGAAGTGAACACTGAAGCTTTCTTT.

This clone was counted a single time. Additional DNA sequences in this sample encode the identical CDR3. The V gene is TRBV30, the J gene TRBJ1-2; the D gene is possibly TRBD1 (6 bases). This CDR3 region has 13 residues. V shed 3 bases and J shed 2 bases, with 10 bases lying between them. CDR1 GTSNPN and CDR2 SVGIG come from the germline V gene (reference sequence). CDR3 loop: CAWSLGQNYGYTF. As DNA, the CDR3 is TGTGCCTGGAGCCTTGGACAGAACTATGGCTACACCTTC. The whole variable domain, remainder taken from reference TRBV30 and TRBJ1-2, is SQTIHQWPATLVQPVGSPLSLECTVEGTSNPNLYWYRQAAGRGLQLLFYSVGIGQISSEVPQNLSASRPQDRQFILSSKKLLLSDSGFYLCAWSLGQNYGYTFGSGTRLTVV.

The chain couples TRBV5-1 to TRBJ2-3; 9 bases are shared with TRBD2. The CDR3 runs 16 residues. Germline CDR1 SGHRS, CDR2 YFSETQ. V trimming: 0 bases; J trimming: 2 bases; junction bases outside the gene matches: 4. CDR3 in DNA: TGCGCCAGCAGCTTGGGCGGCGGGGGGGACACAGATACGCAGTATTTT. Encoded protein: CASSLGGGGDTDTQYF. Filled out from reference TRBV5-1 and TRBJ2-3, the complete variable domain reads KAGVTQTPRYLIKTRGQQVTLSCSPISGHRSVSWYQQTPGQGLQFLFEYFSETQRNKGNFPGRFSGRQFSNSRSEMNVSTLELGDSALYLCASSLGGGGDTDTQYFGPGTRLTVL.

This chain links TRBV5-8 with TRBJ2-1, with 11 bases lining up with TRBD2. Trimming at V came to 0 bases and at J to 5 bases, leaving 1 base not matched to a gene. CDR1 is SGHTS, CDR2 YDEGEE, per germline. There are 15 residues in the CDR3. CDR3 loop: CASSLGLAGNNEQFF. The CDR3 region has the DNA TGTGCCAGCAGCTTGGGACTAGCGGGGAACAATGAGCAGTTCTTC.

This clone was picked up a small number of times. The chain uses TRBV3-1 (or the pseudogene TRBV3-2) and TRBJ1-2, with D perhaps matching TRBD1 (6 bases). This CDR3 has 11 amino acids. Deletions cut 4 bases from V and 10 bases from J, with 10 bases between. CDR1 and CDR2 (germline): LGHDT, YNNKEL (reference sequence). CDR3 bases: TGTGCCAGCAGCCGAACAGGGAACTACACCTTC. As protein: CASSRTGNYTF.

The chain carries TRBV28 and TRBJ2-2, with D possibly TRBD1 on 6 matching bases. V was shortened by 3 bases and J by 2 bases, with 19 bases between the two germline ends. CDR3 length: 18 residues. Germline CDR1 and CDR2: MDHEN and SYDVKM. CDR3 coding DNA: TGTGCCAGCAGTTTTGTTACCCCGGGACAACCAAACACCGGGGAGCTGTTTTTT. It specifies CASSFVTPGQPNTGELFF.

The gene calls are TRBV6-1 and TRBJ1-1; a possible D gene is TRBD1 (6 bases). Trimming stripped 3 bases from V and 10 bases from J, with 18 bases between. Germline V lookup: CDR1 MNHNS, CDR2 SASEGT. This CDR3 spans 14 amino acids. CDR3 DNA sequence: TGTGCCAGCAGTGATCAGGGGAGGGGTATTGGAGCTTTCTTT. Its protein product is CASSDQGRGIGAFF.

CDR3 in DNA: TGTGCCAGCAGTTTATATGGCGGGACGGATACGCAGTATTTT. It specifies CASSLYGGTDTQYF. This chain joins TRBV28 and TRBJ2-3; TRBD2 is a possible D gene (6 bases). The CDR3 consists of 14 residues. The germline gives CDR1 MDHEN, CDR2 SYDVKM. Trimming took 1 base from V and 6 from J, leaving 11 bases between them.

This chain connects TRBV2 to TRBJ1-5; no clear D gene. The CDR3 contains 15 residues. V shed 0 bases and J shed 8 bases, with 14 bases lying between them. Germline V lookup: CDR1 SNHLY, CDR2 FYNNEI. The CDR3 reads CASSEALPLSEPQHF. The DNA for the CDR3 is TGTGCCAGCAGTGAAGCGCTTCCCCTATCGGAGCCCCAGCATTTT.

The chain recombines TRBV10-3 with TRBJ2-3, with 13 bases matching TRBD2. This CDR3 contains 18 residues. Germline CDR1 is ENHRY and CDR2 is SYGVKD. The junction had 9 bases not matched to a gene; V was cut back by 4 bases and J by 2 bases. The CDR3 region is CAISAPGLAGAVTDTQYF. CDR3 nucleotides: TGTGCCATCAGTGCCCCAGGACTAGCGGGGGCCGTCACAGATACGCAGTATTTT.

The chain combines TRBV30 with TRBJ2-4, with 11 positions matching TRBD2. Germline assignment: CDR1 GTSNPN and CDR2 SVGIG (reference sequence). Trimming cost V 2 bases and J 8 bases; bases outside gene matches: 11. The CDR3 runs 16 residues. CDR3 sequence: CAWSYRASGRRDIQYF. The CDR3 DNA reads TGTGCCTGGAGTTACCGGGCTAGCGGGAGGAGGGACATTCAGTACTTC. Variable domain in full (rest from reference TRBV30 and TRBJ2-4): SQTIHQWPATLVQPVGSPLSLECTVEGTSNPNLYWYRQAAGRGLQLLFYSVGIGQISSEVPQNLSASRPQDRQFILSSKKLLLSDSGFYLCAWSYRASGRRDIQYFGAGTRLSVL.

J is TRBJ1-1 and V is TRBV5-1, with D unresolved. Trimming shortened V by 3 bases and J by 5 bases, and 20 bases separated the two germline ends. Germline CDR1 reads SGHRS; CDR2 reads YFSETQ. The CDR3 contains 16 residues. The CDR3 sequence: CASSWARGGRRTEAFF. As DNA, the CDR3 is TGCGCCAGCAGCTGGGCCCGGGGAGGGAGGCGTACTGAAGCTTTCTTT. The full variable domain, with the rest looked up from reference TRBV5-1 and TRBJ1-1, is KAGVTQTPRYLIKTRGQQVTLSCSPISGHRSVSWYQQTPGQGLQFLFEYFSETQRNKGNFPGRFSGRQFSNSRSEMNVSTLELGDSALYLCASSWARGGRRTEAFFGQGTRLTVV.

The gene calls are TRBV5-6 and TRBJ1-2; 12 nucleotides line up with TRBD1. Trimming removed 0 bases from V and 6 bases from J; junction bases left unmatched: 0. This CDR3 comprises 14 residues. Germline V lookup: CDR1 SGHDT, CDR2 YYEEEE. CDR3 DNA: TGTGCCAGCAGCTTGGGGGACAGGGGGCATGGCTACACCTTC. Amino acid sequence: CASSLGDRGHGYTF.

This chain links TRBV9 with TRBJ2-3; TRBD2 matches 8 bases. The CDR3 spans 16 residues. With 0 bases clipped from V and 6 bases from J, the junction kept 9 bases outside the gene matches. Germline V gene sequence: CDR1 SGDLS, CDR2 YYNGEE. The CDR3: CASSVGVGGGGDTQYF. DNA of the CDR3: TGTGCCAGCAGCGTAGGGGTTGGTGGCGGGGGGGATACGCAGTATTTT.

V usage is TRBV3-1 (or the pseudogene TRBV3-2) and J usage is TRBJ2-1; 9 nucleotides agree with TRBD2. V trimming: 1 base; J trimming: 5 bases; junction bases outside the gene matches: 9. This CDR3 contains 17 residues. Germline CDR1 reads LGHDT; CDR2 reads YNNKEL (reference sequence). This chain's CDR3 is CASSQVTGTSLNNEQFF. CDR3 coding DNA: TGTGCCAGCAGCCAAGTAACCGGGACTAGCCTTAACAATGAGCAGTTCTTC.

The chain uses TRBV2 and TRBJ1-5; no clear D gene. The CDR3 totals 13 residues. V was clipped by 6 bases and J by 0 bases, with 6 bases between them. Germline V gene sequence: CDR1 SNHLY, CDR2 FYNNEI. The CDR3: CASSQNSNQPQHF. CDR3 bases: TGTGCCAGCAGCCAAAATAGCAATCAGCCCCAGCATTTT.

The chain carries TRBV5-4 and TRBJ2-5; 13 bases agree with TRBD2. There are 15 residues in the CDR3. The trim removed 4 bases at V and 4 bases at J, leaving 4 bases unmatched. CDR1 and CDR2 (germline): SGHNT, YYREEE (reference sequence). Here the CDR3 DNA reads TGTGCCAGCAGCCCAAGGACTAGCGGGAGAGAGACCCAGTACTTC. The encoded protein is CASSPRTSGRETQYF.

This chain links TRBV9 with TRBJ1-5; D is uncertain. V dropped 7 bases and J dropped 7 bases, with 6 bases sitting between them. Germline V CDR1 and CDR2: SGDLS, YYNGEE. The CDR3 is 10 residues long. CDR3 DNA sequence: TGTGCCAGCCTCGGGCAGCCCCAGCATTTT. Its protein product is CASLGQPQHF. Supplemented by reference TRBV9 and TRBJ1-5, the full variable domain reads DSGVTQTPKHLITATGQRVTLRCSPRSGDLSVYWYQQSLDQGLQFLIQYYNGEERAKGNILERFSAQQFPDLHSELNLSSLELGDSALYFCASLGQPQHFGDGTRLSIL.

The chain couples TRBV11-2 to TRBJ1-5, with D possibly being TRBD1 (6 bases). Trimming stripped 0 bases from V and 9 bases from J, with 18 bases between. Germline loops: CDR1 SGHAT, CDR2 FQNNGV. The length of the CDR3 is 16 residues. Written as DNA, the CDR3 is TGTGCCAGCAGCTTAGAAGGGGGGGCAGATACTCGGCCCCAGCATTTT. This encodes CASSLEGGADTRPQHF.

J is TRBJ2-3 and V is TRBV7-9; 8 positions match TRBD2. CDR3 length: 17 amino acids. The germline CDR1 and CDR2 sequences are SEHNR and FQNEAQ (reference sequence). V was pared by 3 bases and J by 8 bases, with 16 bases of the junction left unmatched. CDR3 DNA: TGTGCCAGCAGCTTGAAAGCCGGGACTAGGGTTAACGGTACGCAGTATTTT. Protein sequence: CASSLKAGTRVNGTQYF.

This chain connects TRBV24-1 to TRBJ2-2; tentatively, D is TRBD2 (5 bases). This CDR3 contains 18 residues. V was cut by 3 bases and J by 2 bases, with 18 bases left in between. CDR1 KGHDR and CDR2 SFDVKD come from the germline V gene. CDR3 coding DNA: TGTGCCACCAGTGATACTCTTCACTGGGAGCTCAACACCGGGGAGCTGTTTTTT. Translated, it gives CATSDTLHWELNTGELFF.

The chain is built from TRBV27 and TRBJ1-5; D not resolved. CDR3 length: 13 amino acids. V dropped 3 bases and J dropped 7 bases, with 10 bases sitting between them. The germline V gene has CDR1 MNHEY and CDR2 SMNVEV (reference sequence). CDR3: CASSFGGKQPQHF. The CDR3 DNA sequence: TGTGCCAGCAGTTTTGGAGGGAAACAGCCCCAGCATTTT.